This T cell receptor (beta chain) is from a study of vaccination effects on CD4 cells after COVID-19. Cultured cells yielded isolated CD4+ T cells after less than 11 days. It was two doses of either the BNT162b2 or mRNA-1273 vaccine that participants received. With respect to this clone: Its antigen is currently unknown.

TCRdb's copy holds only in-frame clones and misses some; the assay was immunoSEQ multiplex PCR. The table lists some 69,000 clones, roughly 73% of them singletons. This CDR3 spans 14 amino acids. CDR1 is LNHDA, CDR2 SQIVND, per germline (reference sequence). J was trimmed by 10 bases and V by 0 bases; bases with no gene match: 4. This clonotype was sampled from a human donor who received a COVID-19 vaccine. Sequences were derived from CD4+ T cells from PBMCs cultured without peptide, sampled after COVID-19 vaccination. The rearrangement joins TRBV19 to TRBJ1-2, with 11 positions matching TRBD1. As DNA, the CDR3 is TGTGCCAGTAGTATAGAAGGGACAGGGGGAGACTACACCTTC. Residues: CASSIEGTGGDYTF.